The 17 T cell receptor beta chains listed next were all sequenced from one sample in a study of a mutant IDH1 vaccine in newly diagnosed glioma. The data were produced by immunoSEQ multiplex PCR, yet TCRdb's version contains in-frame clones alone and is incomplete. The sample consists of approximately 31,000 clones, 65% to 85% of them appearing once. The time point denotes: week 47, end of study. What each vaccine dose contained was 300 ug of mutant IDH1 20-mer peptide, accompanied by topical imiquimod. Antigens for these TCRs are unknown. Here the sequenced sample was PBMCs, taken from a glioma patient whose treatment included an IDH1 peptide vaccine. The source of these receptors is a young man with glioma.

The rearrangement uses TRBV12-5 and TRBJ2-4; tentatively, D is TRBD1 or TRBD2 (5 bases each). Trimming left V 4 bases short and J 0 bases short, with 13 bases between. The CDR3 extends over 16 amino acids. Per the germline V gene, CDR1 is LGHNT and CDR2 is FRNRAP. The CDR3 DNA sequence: TGTGCTAGTGGTTGCTTCCGGGGCCTAGCCAAAAACATTCAGTACTTC. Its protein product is CASGCFRGLAKNIQYF. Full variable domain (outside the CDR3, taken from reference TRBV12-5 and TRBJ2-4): DARVTQTPRHKVTEMGQEVTMRCQPILGHNTVFWYRQTMMQGLELLAYFRNRAPLDDSGMPKDRFSAEMPDATLATLKIQPSEPRDSAVYFCASGCFRGLAKNIQYFGAGTRLSVL.

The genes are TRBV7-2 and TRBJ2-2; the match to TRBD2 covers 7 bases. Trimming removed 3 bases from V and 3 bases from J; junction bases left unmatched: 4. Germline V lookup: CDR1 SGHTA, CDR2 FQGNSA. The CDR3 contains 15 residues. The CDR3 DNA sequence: TGTGCCAGCAGCTTTGCTAGCGGAGACACCGGGGAGCTGTTTTTT. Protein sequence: CASSFASGDTGELFF.

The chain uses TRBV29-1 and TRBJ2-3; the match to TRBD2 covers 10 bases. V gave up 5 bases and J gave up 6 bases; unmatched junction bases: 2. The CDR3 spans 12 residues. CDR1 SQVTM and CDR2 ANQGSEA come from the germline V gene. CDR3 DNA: TGCAGCGTTAGACTAGCGGGCGATACGCAGTATTTT. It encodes CSVRLAGDTQYF.

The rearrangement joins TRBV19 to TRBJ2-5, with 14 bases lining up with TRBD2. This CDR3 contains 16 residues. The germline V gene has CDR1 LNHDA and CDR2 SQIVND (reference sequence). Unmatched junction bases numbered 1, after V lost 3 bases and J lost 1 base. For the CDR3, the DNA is TGTGCCAGTAGTATCGGACTAGCGGGAGGCCAAGAGACCCAGTACTTC. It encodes CASSIGLAGGQETQYF.

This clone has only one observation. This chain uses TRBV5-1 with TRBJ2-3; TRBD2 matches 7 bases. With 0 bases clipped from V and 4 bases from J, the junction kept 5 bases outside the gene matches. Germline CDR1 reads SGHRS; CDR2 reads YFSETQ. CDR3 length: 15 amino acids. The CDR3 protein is CASSLGLATADTQYF. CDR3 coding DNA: TGCGCCAGCAGCTTGGGACTAGCTACCGCAGATACGCAGTATTTT.

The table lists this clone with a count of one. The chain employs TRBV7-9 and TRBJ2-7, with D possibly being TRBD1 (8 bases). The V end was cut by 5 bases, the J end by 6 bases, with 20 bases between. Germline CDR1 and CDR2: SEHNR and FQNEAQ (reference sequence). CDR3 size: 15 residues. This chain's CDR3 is CASSVNRGGSLEQYF. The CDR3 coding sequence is TGTGCCAGCAGCGTCAACAGGGGGGGTAGTCTCGAGCAGTACTTC.

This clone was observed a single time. DNA for the CDR3: TGCGCCAGCAGCCTTGTGGGGGGGGAGGCTGAAGCTTTCTTT. This codes for CASSLVGGEAEAFF. The rearrangement uses TRBV5-1 and TRBJ1-1, with D perhaps TRBD1 (5 bases). V lost 4 bases and J 6 bases, leaving 16 bases between the germline ends. The CDR3 is 14 residues long. Germline V gene data show CDR1 as SGHRS and CDR2 as YFSETQ.

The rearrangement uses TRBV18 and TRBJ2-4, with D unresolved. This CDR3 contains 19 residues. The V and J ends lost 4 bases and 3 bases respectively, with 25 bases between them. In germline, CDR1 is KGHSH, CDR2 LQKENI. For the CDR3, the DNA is TGTGCCAGCTCACTTTCAGCCAGAGAAGTAGCCAAGGGCAAAAACATTCAGTACTTC. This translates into CASSLSAREVAKGKNIQYF.

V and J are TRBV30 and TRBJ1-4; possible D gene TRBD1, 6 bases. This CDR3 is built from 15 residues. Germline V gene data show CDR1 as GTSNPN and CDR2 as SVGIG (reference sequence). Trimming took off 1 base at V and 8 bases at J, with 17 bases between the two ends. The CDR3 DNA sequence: TGTGCCTGGAGTGAATTCCAGGGGTTCGGGGAAAAACTGTTTTTT. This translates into CAWSEFQGFGEKLFF.

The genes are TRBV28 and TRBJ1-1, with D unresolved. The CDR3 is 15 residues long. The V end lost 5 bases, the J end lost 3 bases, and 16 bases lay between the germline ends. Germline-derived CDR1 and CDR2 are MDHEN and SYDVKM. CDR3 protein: CASSPPQTGYTEAFF. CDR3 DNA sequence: TGTGCCAGCAGTCCCCCCCAAACGGGGTACACTGAAGCTTTCTTT.

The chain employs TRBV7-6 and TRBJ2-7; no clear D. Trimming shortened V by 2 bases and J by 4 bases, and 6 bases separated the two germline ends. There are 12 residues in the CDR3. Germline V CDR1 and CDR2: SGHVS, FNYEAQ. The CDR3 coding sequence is TGTGCCAGCAGCTTACAAGGTTACGAGCAGTACTTC. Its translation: CASSLQGYEQYF.

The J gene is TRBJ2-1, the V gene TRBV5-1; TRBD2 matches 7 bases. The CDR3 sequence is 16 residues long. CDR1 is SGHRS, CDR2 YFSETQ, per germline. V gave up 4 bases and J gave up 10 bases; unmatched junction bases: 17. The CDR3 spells CASSVYASGGLGEQFF. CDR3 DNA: TGCGCCAGCAGCGTCTATGCTAGCGGCGGTCTGGGGGAGCAGTTCTTC.

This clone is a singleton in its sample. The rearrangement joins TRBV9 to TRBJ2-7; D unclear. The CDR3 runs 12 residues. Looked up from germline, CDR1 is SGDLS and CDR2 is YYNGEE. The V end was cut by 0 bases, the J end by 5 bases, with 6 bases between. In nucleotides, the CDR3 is TGTGCCAGCAGCGTAGACGGTAACGAGCAGTACTTC. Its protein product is CASSVDGNEQYF.

For the CDR3, the DNA is TGTGCCAGCACCCCCTGGCGGGGGGGCCAAGAGACCCAGTACTTC. Amino acids: CASTPWRGGQETQYF. The chain employs TRBV6-5 and TRBJ2-5, with 9 bases fitting TRBD2. The CDR3 extends over 15 amino acids. Germline V gene data show CDR1 as MNHEY and CDR2 as SVGAGI. With V trimmed by 7 bases and J by 1 base, 7 bases remained unmatched.

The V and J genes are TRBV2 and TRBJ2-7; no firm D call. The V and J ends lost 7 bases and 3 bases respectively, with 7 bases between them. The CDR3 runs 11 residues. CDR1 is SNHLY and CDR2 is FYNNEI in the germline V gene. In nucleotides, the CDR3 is TGTGCCAGCATGCCAGGCTACGAGCAGTACTTC. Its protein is CASMPGYEQYF.

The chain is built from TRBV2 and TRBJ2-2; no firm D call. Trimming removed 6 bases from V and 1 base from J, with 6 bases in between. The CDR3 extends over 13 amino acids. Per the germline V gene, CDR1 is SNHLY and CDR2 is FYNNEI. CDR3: CASSPRNTGELFF. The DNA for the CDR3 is TGTGCCAGCAGCCCCAGGAACACCGGGGAGCTGTTTTTT.

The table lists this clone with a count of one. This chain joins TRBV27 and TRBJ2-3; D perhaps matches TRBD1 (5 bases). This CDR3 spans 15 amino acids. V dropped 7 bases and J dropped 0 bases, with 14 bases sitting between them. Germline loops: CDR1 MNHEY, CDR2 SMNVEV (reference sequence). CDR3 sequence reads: CASTDTGRSTDTQYF. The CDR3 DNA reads TGTGCCAGCACCGATACAGGAAGGAGCACAGATACGCAGTATTTT.